These 4 T cell receptor beta chains were sequenced from one sample in a study of T cell responses to AZD1222 COVID-19 vaccine. Only in-frame clones appear in the TCRdb table, and some are missing; sequencing was by immunoSEQ multiplex PCR. The sample includes about 90,000 clones, less than 85% of them seen just once. This specimen consisted of peripheral blood, obtained 28 days after the second AZD1222 dose. The receptors derive from an adult who received the AZD1222 COVID-19 vaccine.

V gene TRBV28 combines with J gene TRBJ1-2; a possible D gene is TRBD1 (5 bases). This CDR3 has 15 amino acids. Germline V gene lookup returns CDR1 MDHEN and CDR2 SYDVKM. The ends were cut back, 1 base at V and 2 bases at J, with 11 bases in the middle. CDR3 loop: CASSLYQGRNYGYTF. CDR3 DNA: TGTGCCAGCAGTTTATATCAGGGTAGGAACTATGGCTACACCTTC.

The chain employs TRBV19 and TRBJ2-7; 8 nucleotides agree with TRBD1. Germline loops: CDR1 LNHDA, CDR2 SQIVND (reference sequence). With 2 bases clipped from V and 3 bases from J, the junction kept 6 bases outside the gene matches. This CDR3 has 15 residues. CDR3 sequence (DNA): TGTGCCAGTAGTATAATCGCAGGGGGCGACTACGAGCAGTACTTC. Amino acid sequence: CASSIIAGGDYEQYF.

This clone appeared a few times. This chain joins TRBV10-3 and TRBJ2-7; weak D call: TRBD2 (6 bases). Germline-derived CDR1 and CDR2 are ENHRY and SYGVKD. CDR3 length: 16 amino acids. Trimming left V 10 bases short and J 1 base short, with 23 bases between. This CDR3 is CATHPPGGGPSYEQYF. In DNA, the CDR3 is TGTGCCACCCACCCCCCTGGCGGAGGGCCATCCTACGAGCAGTACTTC.

This sequence joins TRBV10-2 and TRBJ1-4, with D possibly being TRBD1 (5 bases). The CDR3 contains 12 residues. The V end lost 4 bases, the J end lost 8 bases, and 8 bases lay between the germline ends. The germline V gene encodes CDR1 WSHSY and CDR2 SAAADI. In nucleotides, the CDR3 is TGCGCCAGCAGTGGACAGAACGAAAAACTGTTTTTT. It yields the protein CASSGQNEKLFF.